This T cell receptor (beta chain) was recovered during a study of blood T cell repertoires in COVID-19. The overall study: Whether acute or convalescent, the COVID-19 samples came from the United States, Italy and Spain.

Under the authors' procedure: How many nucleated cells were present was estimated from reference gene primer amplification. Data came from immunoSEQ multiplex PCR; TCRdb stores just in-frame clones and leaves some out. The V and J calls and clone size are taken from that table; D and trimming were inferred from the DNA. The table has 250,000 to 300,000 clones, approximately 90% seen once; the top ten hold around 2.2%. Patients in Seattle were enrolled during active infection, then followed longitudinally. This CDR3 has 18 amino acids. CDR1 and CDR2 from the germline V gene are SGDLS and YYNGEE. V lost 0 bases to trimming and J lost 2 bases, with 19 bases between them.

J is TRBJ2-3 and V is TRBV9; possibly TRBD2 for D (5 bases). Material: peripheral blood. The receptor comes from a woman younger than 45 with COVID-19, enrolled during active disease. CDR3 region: CASSVVKRPWDPTDTQYF. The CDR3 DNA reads TGTGCCAGCAGCGTAGTAAAGCGGCCGTGGGATCCCACAGATACGCAGTATTTT.